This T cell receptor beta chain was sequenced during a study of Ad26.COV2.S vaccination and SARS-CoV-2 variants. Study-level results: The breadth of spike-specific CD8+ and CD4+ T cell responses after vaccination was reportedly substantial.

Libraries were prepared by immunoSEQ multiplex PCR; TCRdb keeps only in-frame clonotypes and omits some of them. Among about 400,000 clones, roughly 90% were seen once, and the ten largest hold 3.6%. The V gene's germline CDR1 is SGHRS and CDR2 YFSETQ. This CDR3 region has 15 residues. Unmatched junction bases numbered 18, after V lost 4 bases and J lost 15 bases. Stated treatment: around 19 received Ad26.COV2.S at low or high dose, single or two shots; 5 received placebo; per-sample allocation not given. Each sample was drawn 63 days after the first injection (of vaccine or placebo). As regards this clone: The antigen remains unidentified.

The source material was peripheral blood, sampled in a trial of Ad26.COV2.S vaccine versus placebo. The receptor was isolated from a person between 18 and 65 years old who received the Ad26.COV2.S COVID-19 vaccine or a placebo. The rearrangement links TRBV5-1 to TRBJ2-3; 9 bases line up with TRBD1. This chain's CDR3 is CASSPPSYDRGALYF. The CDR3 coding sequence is TGCGCCAGCAGCCCCCCCAGCTACGACAGGGGGGCACTCTATTTT.